A single sample gave rise to the 2 T cell receptor beta chains below, sequenced in a study of cytomegalovirus exposure and HLA in healthy donors. PCR amplification relied on 60 Vbeta primers (plus 13 Jbeta primers). Clones were sequenced by immunoSEQ multiplex PCR, and TCRdb holds only the in-frame ones, with some missing. This table holds tens of thousands of clones, 70% to 80% found once. Sequencing used PBMCs. The receptors were gathered from a man in his fifties in good health and CMV-seropositive.

CDR3 residues: CASSPPGQGRFAEAFF. In DNA, the CDR3 is TGTGCCAGCTCACCACCGGGCCAGGGGCGTTTCGCTGAAGCTTTCTTT. The chain has TRBV18 and TRBJ1-1; a weak D match, TRBD1 (6 bases). This CDR3 has 16 amino acids. V was clipped by 0 bases and J by 6 bases, with 17 bases between them. Germline V CDR1 and CDR2: KGHSH, LQKENI.

This chain links TRBV4-2 with TRBJ1-2, with 7 positions matching TRBD1. After removal of 0 bases from V and 0 bases from J, the junction contained 10 bases not matched to a gene. This CDR3 spans 18 amino acids. Germline-derived CDR1 and CDR2 are LGHNA and YNFKEQ. The CDR3 nucleotides read TGTGCCAGCAGCCAAGATGAGGGGGCCCCGAATTCTAACTATGGCTACACCTTC. As protein: CASSQDEGAPNSNYGYTF.